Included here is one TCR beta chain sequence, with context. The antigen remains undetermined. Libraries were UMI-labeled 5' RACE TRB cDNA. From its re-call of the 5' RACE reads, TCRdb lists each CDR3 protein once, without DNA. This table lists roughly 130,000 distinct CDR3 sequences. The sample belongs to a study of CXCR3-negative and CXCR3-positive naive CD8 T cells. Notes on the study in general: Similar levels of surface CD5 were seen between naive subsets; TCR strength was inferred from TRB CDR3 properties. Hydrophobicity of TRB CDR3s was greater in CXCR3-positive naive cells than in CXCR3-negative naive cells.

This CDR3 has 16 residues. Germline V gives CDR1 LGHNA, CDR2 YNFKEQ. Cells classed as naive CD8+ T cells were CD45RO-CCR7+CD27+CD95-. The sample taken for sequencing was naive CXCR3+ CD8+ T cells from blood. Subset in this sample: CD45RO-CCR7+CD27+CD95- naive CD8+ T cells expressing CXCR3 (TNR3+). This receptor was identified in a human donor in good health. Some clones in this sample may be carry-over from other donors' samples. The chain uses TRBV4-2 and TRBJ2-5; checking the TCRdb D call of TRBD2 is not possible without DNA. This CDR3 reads CASSQELAGTQETQYF.